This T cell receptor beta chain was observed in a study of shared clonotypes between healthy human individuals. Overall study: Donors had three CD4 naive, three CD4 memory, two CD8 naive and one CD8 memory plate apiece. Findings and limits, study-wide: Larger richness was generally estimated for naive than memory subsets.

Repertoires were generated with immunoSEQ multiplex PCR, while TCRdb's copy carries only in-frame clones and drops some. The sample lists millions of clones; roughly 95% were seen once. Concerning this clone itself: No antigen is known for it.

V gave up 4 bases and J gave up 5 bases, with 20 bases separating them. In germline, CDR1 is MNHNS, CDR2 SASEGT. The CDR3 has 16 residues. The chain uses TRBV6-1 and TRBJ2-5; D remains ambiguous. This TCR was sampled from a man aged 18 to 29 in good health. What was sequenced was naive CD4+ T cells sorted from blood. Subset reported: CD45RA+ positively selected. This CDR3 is CASSGRTHRGWETQYF. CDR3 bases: TGTGCCAGCAGTGGCCGGACGCACCGAGGATGGGAGACCCAGTACTTC.